This TCR beta chain was retrieved from a study of PD-L1 blockade in urothelial cancer. Turning to the study itself: Males with bladder-origin urothelial cancer constituted about 85% of the roughly 30 patients. When blood samples were assessed, the median T cell count was 141,255. Analyzed time points were 3 weeks (second dose) and 6 weeks after therapy began.

The CDR3 extends over 15 amino acids. The V and J ends lost 1 base and 4 bases respectively, with 14 bases between them. Germline V gene data show CDR1 as LGHNA and CDR2 as YNFKEQ. Clones were read by immunoSEQ multiplex PCR, and TCRdb kept only the in-frame ones, dropping some. The repertoire holds 80,000 to 130,000 clones, roughly nine tenths seen once, with under 0.95% in the top ten. This rearrangement joins TRBV4-2 to TRBJ2-7; tentatively, D is TRBD2 (5 bases). The TCR sequence derives from a woman at least 80 years old with urothelial cancer. This specimen was PBMCs, taken around atezolizumab (anti-PD-L1) treatment. CDR3 in DNA: TGTGCCAGCAGCCAAGGGATAGCGCCAGAGTACGAGCAGTACTTC. It yields the protein CASSQGIAPEYEQYF.